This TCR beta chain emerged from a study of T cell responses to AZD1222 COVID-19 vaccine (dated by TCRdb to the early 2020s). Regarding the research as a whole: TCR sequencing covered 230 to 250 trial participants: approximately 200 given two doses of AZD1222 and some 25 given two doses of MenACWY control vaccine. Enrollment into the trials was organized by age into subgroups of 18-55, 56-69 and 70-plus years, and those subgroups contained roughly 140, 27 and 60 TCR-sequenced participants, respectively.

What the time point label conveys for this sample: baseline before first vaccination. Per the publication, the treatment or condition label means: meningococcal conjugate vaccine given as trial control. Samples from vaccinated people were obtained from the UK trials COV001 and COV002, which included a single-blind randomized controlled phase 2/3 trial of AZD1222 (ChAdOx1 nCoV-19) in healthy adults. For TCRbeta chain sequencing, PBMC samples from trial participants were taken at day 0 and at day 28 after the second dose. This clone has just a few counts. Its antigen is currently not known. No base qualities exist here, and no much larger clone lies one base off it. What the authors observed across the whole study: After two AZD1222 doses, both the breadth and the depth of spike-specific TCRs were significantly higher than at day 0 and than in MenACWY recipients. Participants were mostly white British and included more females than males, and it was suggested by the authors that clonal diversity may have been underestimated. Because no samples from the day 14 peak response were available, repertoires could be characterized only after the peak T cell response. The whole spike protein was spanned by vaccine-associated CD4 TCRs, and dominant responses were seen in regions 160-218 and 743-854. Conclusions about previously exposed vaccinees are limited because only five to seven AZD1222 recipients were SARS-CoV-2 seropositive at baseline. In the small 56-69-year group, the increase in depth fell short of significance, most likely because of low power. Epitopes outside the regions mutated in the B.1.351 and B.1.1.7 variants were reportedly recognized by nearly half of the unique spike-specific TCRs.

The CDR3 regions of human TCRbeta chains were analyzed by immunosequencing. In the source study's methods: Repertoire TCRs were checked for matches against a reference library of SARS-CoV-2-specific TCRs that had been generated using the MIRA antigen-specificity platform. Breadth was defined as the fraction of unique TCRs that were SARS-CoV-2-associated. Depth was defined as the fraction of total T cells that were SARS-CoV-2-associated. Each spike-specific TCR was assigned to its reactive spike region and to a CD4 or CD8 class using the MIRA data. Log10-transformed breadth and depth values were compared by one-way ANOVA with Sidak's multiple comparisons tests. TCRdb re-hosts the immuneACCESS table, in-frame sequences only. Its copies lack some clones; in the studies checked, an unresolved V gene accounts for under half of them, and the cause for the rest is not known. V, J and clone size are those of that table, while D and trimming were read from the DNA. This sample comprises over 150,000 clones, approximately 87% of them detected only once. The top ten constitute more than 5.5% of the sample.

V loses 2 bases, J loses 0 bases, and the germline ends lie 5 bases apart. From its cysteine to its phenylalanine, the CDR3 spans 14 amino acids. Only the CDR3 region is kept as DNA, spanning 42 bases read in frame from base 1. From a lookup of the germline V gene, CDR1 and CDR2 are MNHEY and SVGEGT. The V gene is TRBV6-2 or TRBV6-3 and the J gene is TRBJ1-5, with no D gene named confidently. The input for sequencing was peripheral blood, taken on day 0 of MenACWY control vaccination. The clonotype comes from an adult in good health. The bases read TGTGCCAGCAGTTACGGGGTTAGCAATCAGCCCCAGCATTTT. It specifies CASSYGVSNQPQHF.